One sample yielded the 20 T cell receptor beta chains listed below, sequenced in a study of OX40 agonist ivuxolimab in advanced cancers. TCRdb's copy holds only in-frame clones and misses some; the assay was immunoSEQ multiplex PCR. This repertoire shows around 140,000 clones, roughly 91% found once; its top ten account for more than 0.8%. This sample comprised CD4+ or CD8+ T cells sorted from blood, obtained in a trial of the OX40 agonist ivuxolimab. Receptor source: an adult with an advanced solid tumor such as melanoma, head and neck, liver or kidney cancer.

The chain couples TRBV10-3 to TRBJ1-4; D not resolved. This CDR3 has 13 amino acids. The germline V and J ends were trimmed by 8 bases and 8 bases, with 15 bases remaining between them. Germline loops: CDR1 ENHRY, CDR2 SYGVKD. CDR3 in amino acids: CAIRAVPDEKLFF. The DNA for the CDR3 is TGTGCCATCCGGGCGGTCCCGGACGAAAAACTGTTTTTT.

This chain uses TRBV6-6 with TRBJ1-3; D gene uncertain. Germline-derived CDR1 and CDR2 are MNHNY and SVGAGI (reference sequence). V gave up 6 bases and J gave up 7 bases, with 7 bases separating them. This CDR3 has 11 amino acids. The CDR3 protein is CASSPLNTIYF. CDR3 nucleotide sequence: TGTGCCAGCAGCCCCCTGAACACCATATATTTT.

The genes are TRBV27 and TRBJ1-5; D is uncertain. Per the germline V gene, CDR1 is MNHEY and CDR2 is SMNVEV (reference sequence). The CDR3 loop spans 18 amino acids. Trimming removed 4 bases from V and 0 bases from J, with 19 bases in between. DNA of the CDR3: TGTGCCAGCAGTTCAAGGCTCCCACACACTTATAGCAATCAGCCCCAGCATTTT. It yields the protein CASSSRLPHTYSNQPQHF.

The chain recombines TRBV27 with TRBJ2-1; no reliable D call. CDR3 length: 16 residues. Germline CDR1 and CDR2: MNHEY and SMNVEV (reference sequence). Trimming took 6 bases from V and 0 from J, leaving 15 bases between them. The CDR3 bases are TGTGCCAGCAGATCCGCTGGGGTTAGCTCCTACAATGAGCAGTTCTTC. It translates to CASRSAGVSSYNEQFF.

This clone was counted once. V usage is TRBV18 and J usage is TRBJ1-6, with TRBD1 matching over 7 bases. CDR1 and CDR2 from the germline V gene are KGHSH and LQKENI. The V segment lost 5 bases and the J segment 5 bases; nucleotides outside the gene matches: 3. CDR3 length equals 14 residues. CDR3 nucleotides: TGTGCCAGCTCAATCACAGGGGATAATTCACCCCTCCACTTT. Encoded protein: CASSITGDNSPLHF.

The rearrangement uses TRBV7-2 and TRBJ1-2; perhaps TRBD1 as D (5 bases). CDR1 is SGHTA and CDR2 is FQGNSA in the germline V gene. The CDR3 runs to 13 residues. Trimming took 5 bases from V and 6 from J, leaving 13 bases between them. CDR3 sequence (DNA): TGTGCCAGCAGCCCCGCGGGGCCCCATGGCTACACCTTC. It codes for CASSPAGPHGYTF.

This clone was detected a few times. The chain employs TRBV7-3 and TRBJ2-1; D unresolved. The V and J ends lost 5 bases and 0 bases respectively, with 11 bases between them. Germline assignment: CDR1 SGHTA and CDR2 FQGTGA. This CDR3 region has 15 residues. CDR3 nucleotide sequence: TGTGCCAGCAGCCTCCGATCTCCCTCCTACAATGAGCAGTTCTTC. The encoded protein is CASSLRSPSYNEQFF.

Only one count was recorded for this clone. The chain recombines TRBV7-9 with TRBJ2-7; possible D gene TRBD1, 6 bases. This CDR3 comprises 14 residues. Germline assignment: CDR1 SEHNR and CDR2 FQNEAQ (reference sequence). Trimming shortened V by 5 bases and J by 0 bases, and 11 bases separated the two germline ends. The CDR3 sequence: CASSPHRDSYEQYF. The CDR3 region has the DNA TGTGCCAGCAGCCCGCACAGGGACTCCTACGAGCAGTACTTC.

This clone has just one count. This rearrangement joins TRBV27 to TRBJ2-7; possible D gene TRBD1, 5 bases. This CDR3 has 14 residues. V lost 5 bases and J 3 bases, leaving 14 bases between the germline ends. Per germline, CDR1 MNHEY and CDR2 SMNVEV (reference sequence). CDR3 amino acids: CASSTRVGLYEQYF. The CDR3 region has the DNA TGTGCCAGCAGTACCAGGGTGGGGCTCTACGAGCAGTACTTC.

The gene calls are TRBV4-1 and TRBJ2-7, with D perhaps assigned TRBD1 or TRBD2 (5 bases each). In germline, CDR1 is MGHRA, CDR2 YSYEKL. Deletions cut 3 bases from V and 6 bases from J, with 12 bases between. The CDR3 is 13 amino acids. This CDR3 reads CASSQAPRGEQYF. As DNA, the CDR3 is TGCGCCAGCAGCCAGGCCCCGAGGGGCGAGCAGTACTTC.

The chain recombines TRBV2 with TRBJ1-1; tentative D call: TRBD1 (5 bases). There are 15 residues in the CDR3. Germline CDR1 is SNHLY and CDR2 is FYNNEI. V lost 5 bases to trimming and J lost 3 bases, with 16 bases between them. CDR3 coding DNA: TGTGCCAGCAGTTCCCCCGGGACCTTGGACACTGAAGCTTTCTTT. Protein: CASSSPGTLDTEAFF. The complete variable domain, with remaining parts taken from reference TRBV2 and TRBJ1-1, reads EPEVTQTPSHQVTQMGQEVILRCVPISNHLYFYWYRQILGQKVEFLVSFYNNEISEKSEIFDDQFSVERPDGSNFTLKIRSTKLEDSAMYFCASSSPGTLDTEAFFGQGTRLTVV.

This clone was seen a single time. The rearrangement links TRBV5-1 to TRBJ1-1; D possibly corresponds to TRBD1 (5 bases). V was shortened by 0 bases and J by 1 base, with 10 bases between the two germline ends. Germline CDR1 reads SGHRS; CDR2 reads YFSETQ. This CDR3 has 15 residues. The DNA for the CDR3 is TGCGCCAGCAGCTTGGCCAGGGTGAGGAACACTGAAGCTTTCTTT. Translation gives CASSLARVRNTEAFF. The full variable domain, completed using reference TRBV5-1 and TRBJ1-1, is KAGVTQTPRYLIKTRGQQVTLSCSPISGHRSVSWYQQTPGQGLQFLFEYFSETQRNKGNFPGRFSGRQFSNSRSEMNVSTLELGDSALYLCASSLARVRNTEAFFGQGTRLTVV.

The chain is built from TRBV6-1 and TRBJ2-5; D not certain. CDR3 length: 11 amino acids. V was cut by 7 bases and J by 2 bases, with 5 bases left in between. Germline V CDR1 and CDR2: MNHNS, SASEGT. The CDR3 loop reads CASTPQETQYF. The CDR3 DNA reads TGTGCCAGCACCCCTCAAGAGACCCAGTACTTC.

This chain uses TRBV7-2 with TRBJ1-4, with 10 bases matching TRBD1. The V segment lost 5 bases and the J segment 7 bases; nucleotides outside the gene matches: 7. CDR1 is SGHTA and CDR2 is FQGNSA in the germline V gene. CDR3 length: 15 amino acids. CDR3: CASSPSTGGGEKLFF. DNA of the CDR3: TGTGCCAGCAGCCCGTCGACAGGGGGCGGTGAAAAACTGTTTTTT.

The rearrangement joins TRBV7-8 to TRBJ1-1; D gene ambiguous. V lost 1 base and J 4 bases, leaving 10 bases between the germline ends. Germline CDR1 reads SGHVS; CDR2 reads FQNEAQ. The CDR3 has 14 residues. The CDR3 is CASSLERASTEAFF. The CDR3 DNA is TGTGCCAGCAGCTTAGAGAGGGCTTCCACTGAAGCTTTCTTT.

The chain recombines TRBV13 with TRBJ2-7; D remains ambiguous. Trimming removed 6 bases from V and 3 bases from J, with 12 bases in between. This CDR3 has 13 amino acids. Germline CDR1 is PRHDT and CDR2 is FYEKMQ (reference sequence). The CDR3 nucleotides are TGTGCCAGCAGTCCCAGGTTCGACTACGAGCAGTACTTC. It codes for CASSPRFDYEQYF.

The gene calls are TRBV28 and TRBJ2-7, with D maybe TRBD1 (6 bases). The ends were cut back, 6 bases at V and 3 bases at J, with 15 bases in the middle. Germline lookup yields CDR1 MDHEN and CDR2 SYDVKM. This CDR3 has 14 residues. The CDR3: CASSPPRGVYEQYF. CDR3 sequence (DNA): TGTGCCAGCAGCCCCCCCAGGGGTGTCTACGAGCAGTACTTC.

The V gene is TRBV5-1, the J gene TRBJ2-7; D may be TRBD1 or TRBD2 (5 bases each). This CDR3 spans 18 amino acids. Germline V CDR1 and CDR2: SGHRS, YFSETQ. Trimming removed 0 bases at V and 3 bases at J, with 22 bases between. This CDR3 reads CASSLGAPGTATYYEQYF. In nucleotides, the CDR3 is TGCGCCAGCAGCTTGGGGGCTCCTGGGACGGCCACGTACTACGAGCAGTACTTC. Looking up the rest from reference TRBV5-1 and TRBJ2-7 gives the full variable domain: KAGVTQTPRYLIKTRGQQVTLSCSPISGHRSVSWYQQTPGQGLQFLFEYFSETQRNKGNFPGRFSGRQFSNSRSEMNVSTLELGDSALYLCASSLGAPGTATYYEQYFGPGTRLTVT.

The chain links TRBV10-3 to TRBJ2-2, with TRBD2 identical over 9 bases. This CDR3 is built from 20 residues. The trim removed 5 bases at V and 0 bases at J, leaving 16 bases unmatched. Looked up from germline, CDR1 is ENHRY and CDR2 is SYGVKD. The CDR3 sequence is CAISLDRPLAGISNTGELFF. As DNA, the CDR3 is TGTGCCATCAGTTTGGACAGGCCCCTAGCGGGAATCTCGAACACCGGGGAGCTGTTTTTT.

This clone was observed a handful of times. The gene calls are TRBV14 and TRBJ1-2; 8 positions match TRBD1. This CDR3 is 12 amino acids long. J was trimmed by 6 bases and V by 4 bases; bases with no gene match: 1. Germline V CDR1 and CDR2: SGHDN, FVKESK. The CDR3 DNA follows: TGTGCCAGCAGCCGGGACAGGAATGGCTACACCTTC. Its translation is CASSRDRNGYTF.